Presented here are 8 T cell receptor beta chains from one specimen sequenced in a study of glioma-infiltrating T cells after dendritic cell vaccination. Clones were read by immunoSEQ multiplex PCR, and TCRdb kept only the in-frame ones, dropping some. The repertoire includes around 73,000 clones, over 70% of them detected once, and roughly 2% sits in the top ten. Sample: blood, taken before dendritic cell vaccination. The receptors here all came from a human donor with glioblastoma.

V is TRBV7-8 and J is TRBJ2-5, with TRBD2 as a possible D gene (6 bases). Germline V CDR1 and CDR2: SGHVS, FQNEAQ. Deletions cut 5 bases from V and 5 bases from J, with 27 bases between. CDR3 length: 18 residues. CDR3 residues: CASSPKPGLKLNRETQYF. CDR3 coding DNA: TGTGCCAGCAGCCCTAAGCCGGGACTCAAGTTAAATCGGGAGACCCAGTACTTC.

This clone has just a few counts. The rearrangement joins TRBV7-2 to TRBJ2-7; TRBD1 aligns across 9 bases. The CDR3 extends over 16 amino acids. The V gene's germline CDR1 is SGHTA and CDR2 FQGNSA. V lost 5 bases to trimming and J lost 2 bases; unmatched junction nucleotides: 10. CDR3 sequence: CASSRQGDRAPYEQYF. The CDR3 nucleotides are TGTGCCAGCAGCCGGCAGGGGGACAGGGCCCCCTACGAGCAGTACTTC. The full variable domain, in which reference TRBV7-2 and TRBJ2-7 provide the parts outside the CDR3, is GAGVSQSPSNKVTEKGKDVELRCDPISGHTALYWYRQSLGQGLEFLIYFQGNSAPDKSGLPSDRFSAERTGGSVSTLTIQRTQQEDSAVYLCASSRQGDRAPYEQYFGPGTRLTVT.

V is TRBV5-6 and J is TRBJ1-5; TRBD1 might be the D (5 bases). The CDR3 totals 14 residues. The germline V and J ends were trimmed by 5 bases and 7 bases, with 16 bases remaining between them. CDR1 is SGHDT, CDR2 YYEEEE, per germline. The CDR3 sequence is CASSVWGGVQPQHF. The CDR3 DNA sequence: TGTGCCAGCAGTGTGTGGGGCGGGGTACAGCCCCAGCATTTT.

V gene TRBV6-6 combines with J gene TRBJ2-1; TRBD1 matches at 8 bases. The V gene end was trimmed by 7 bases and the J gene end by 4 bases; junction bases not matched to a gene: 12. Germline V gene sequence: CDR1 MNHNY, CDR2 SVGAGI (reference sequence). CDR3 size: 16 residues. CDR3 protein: CASTPTGAPIYNEQFF. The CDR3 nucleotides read TGTGCCAGCACTCCGACAGGGGCCCCTATTTACAATGAGCAGTTCTTC.

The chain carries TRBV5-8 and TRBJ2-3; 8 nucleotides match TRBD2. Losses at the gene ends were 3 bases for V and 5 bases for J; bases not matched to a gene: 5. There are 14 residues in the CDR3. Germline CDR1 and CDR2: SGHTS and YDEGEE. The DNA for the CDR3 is TGTGCCAGCAGCTCCGGACTAGCAGTAGATACGCAGTATTTT. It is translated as CASSSGLAVDTQYF.

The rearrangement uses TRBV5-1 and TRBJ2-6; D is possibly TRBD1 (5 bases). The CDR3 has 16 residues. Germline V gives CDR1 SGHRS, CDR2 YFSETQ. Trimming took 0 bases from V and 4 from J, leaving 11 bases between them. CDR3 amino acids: CASSLDLGPGANVLTF. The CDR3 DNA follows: TGCGCCAGCAGCTTGGACTTGGGGCCCGGGGCCAACGTCCTGACTTTC.

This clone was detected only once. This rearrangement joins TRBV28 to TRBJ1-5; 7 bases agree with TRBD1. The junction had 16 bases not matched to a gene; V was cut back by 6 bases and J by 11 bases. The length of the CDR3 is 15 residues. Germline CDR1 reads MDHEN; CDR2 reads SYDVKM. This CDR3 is CASSPPPGGSSAQHF. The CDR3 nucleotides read TGTGCCAGCAGCCCACCCCCAGGGGGAAGTTCGGCCCAGCATTTT.

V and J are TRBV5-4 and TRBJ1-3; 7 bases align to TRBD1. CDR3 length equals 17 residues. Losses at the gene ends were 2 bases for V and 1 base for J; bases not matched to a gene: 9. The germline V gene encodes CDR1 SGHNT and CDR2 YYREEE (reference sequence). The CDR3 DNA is TGTGCCAGCAGCTTAACCTCCAGGGGGTCTTCTGGAAACACCATATATTTT. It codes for CASSLTSRGSSGNTIYF.